These 31 T cell receptor beta chains share one sample of origin, sequenced in a study of cytomegalovirus exposure and HLA in healthy donors. The PCR had 60 Vbeta and 13 Jbeta primers. Sequencing was performed with immunoSEQ multiplex PCR; in TCRdb, only in-frame clones are kept and a portion is missing. The repertoire holds some 120,000 clones, with 50% to 70% as singletons. The sample taken for sequencing was PBMCs. The receptors originated from a woman between 40 and 55 years old in good health and CMV-seropositive.

As concerns this clone: This sample includes further DNA sequences coding for the same CDR3. CDR3 in DNA: TGCGCCAGCAGCCAAGGCAGACAAGGGGCGTATGGCTACACCTTC. This codes for CASSQGRQGAYGYTF. V usage is TRBV4-1 and J usage is TRBJ1-2, with D maybe TRBD1 (5 bases). The germline V gene has CDR1 MGHRA and CDR2 YSYEKL. V lost 1 base and J lost 5, with 14 bases in between. This CDR3 region has 15 residues.

This chain connects TRBV19 to TRBJ1-1, with D perhaps matching TRBD1 (6 bases). Trimming pared 6 bases from V and 5 bases from J, leaving 19 bases between. CDR1 and CDR2 from the germline V gene are LNHDA and SQIVND (reference sequence). The CDR3 runs 15 residues. CDR3 residues: CASRGGRGMATEAFF. CDR3 bases: TGTGCCAGTAGAGGTGGTAGGGGGATGGCGACTGAAGCTTTCTTT.

Worth noting for this clone: One junction end does not reproduce the germline sequence, and a read error may be involved. This chain joins TRBV7-6 and TRBJ1-1; 7 nucleotides match TRBD1. This CDR3 has 12 residues. The germline CDR1 and CDR2 sequences are SGHVS and FNYEAQ. CDR3 sequence (DNA): TGTGCCAGCAGCCCCCGGACAGGCCTTCGGGTCTTT. Amino acids: CASSPRTGLRVF. The entire variable domain, with the rest obtained from reference TRBV7-6 and TRBJ1-1, is as follows: GAGVSQSPRYKVTKRGQDVALRCDPISGHVSLYWYRQALGQGPEFLTYFNYEAQQDKSGLPNDRFSAERPEGSISTLTIQRTEQRDSAMYRCASSPRTGLRVFGQGTRLTVV.

The sample holds a few counts of this clone. The chain is built from TRBV9 and TRBJ2-7; 12 positions agree with TRBD2. Germline values: CDR1 SGDLS, CDR2 YYNGEE. V dropped 4 bases and J dropped 1; count of bases not matched to a gene: 3. There are 15 residues in the CDR3. DNA of the CDR3: TGTGCCAGCAGCATCACTAGCGGGAGGTCCTACGAGCAGTACTTC. It encodes CASSITSGRSYEQYF.

A single count supports this clone. The junction shows a germline mismatch at one end, possibly a read error. The rearrangement uses TRBV6-1 and TRBJ2-7; 7 bases are a match to TRBD2. Germline V lookup: CDR1 MNHNS, CDR2 SASEGT. The CDR3 extends over 10 amino acids. CDR3: CASLSWGGNF. CDR3 DNA sequence: TGTGCCAGCCTTTCGTGGGGGGGGAACTTC.

This chain joins TRBV5-4 and TRBJ2-1; D possibly corresponds to TRBD1 (5 bases). This CDR3 has 15 residues. Trimming shortened V by 1 base and J by 7 bases, and 15 bases separated the two germline ends. In germline, CDR1 is SGHNT, CDR2 YYREEE (reference sequence). CDR3 region: CASSLPGLGANEQFF. For the CDR3, the DNA is TGTGCCAGCAGCTTGCCCGGGCTAGGGGCGAATGAGCAGTTCTTC.

The CDR3 is CSVEDRNTDTQYF. The DNA of the CDR3 is TGCAGCGTTGAAGACAGAAACACAGATACGCAGTATTTT. This chain connects TRBV29-1 to TRBJ2-3; D is ambiguous. Germline loops: CDR1 SQVTM, CDR2 ANQGSEA. The V end lost 0 bases, the J end lost 2 bases, and 6 bases lay between the germline ends. The CDR3 length is 13 residues.

The chain couples TRBV28 to TRBJ2-7, with TRBD1 matching over 9 bases. The CDR3 spans 16 residues. CDR1 is MDHEN, CDR2 SYDVKM, per germline. Trimming at V came to 3 bases and at J to 2 bases, leaving 8 bases not matched to a gene. The DNA of the CDR3 is TGTGCCAGCAGTTTTGGTGGACAGGGGATAACCTACGAGCAGTACTTC. Its protein product is CASSFGGQGITYEQYF.

CDR3 sequence (DNA): TGTGCCAGCAGCCGGGCGGGTAGCTCCTACAATGAGCAGTTCTTC. This codes for CASSRAGSSYNEQFF. V gene TRBV7-6 combines with J gene TRBJ2-1, with D tentatively TRBD2 (5 bases). There are 15 residues in the CDR3. V was pared by 5 bases and J by 0 bases, with 11 bases between. Germline CDR1 and CDR2: SGHVS and FNYEAQ.

This rearrangement joins TRBV27 to TRBJ2-1; TRBD2 might be the D (6 bases). The CDR3 covers 15 residues. Germline V gives CDR1 MNHEY, CDR2 SMNVEV (reference sequence). V lost 4 bases and J lost 7, with 17 bases in between. The CDR3 bases are TGTGCCAGCAGTTCCTGGGACTTACAAGGGAATGAGCAGTTCTTC. Its protein is CASSSWDLQGNEQFF.

This clone was seen a handful of times. The chain carries TRBV6-6 and TRBJ1-1, with D hard to call. Trimming took 2 bases from V and 1 from J, leaving 8 bases between them. From germline, CDR1 is MNHNY and CDR2 SVGAGI (reference sequence). The CDR3 loop spans 14 amino acids. DNA of the CDR3: TGTGCCAGCAGTTACCAGGTACCGAACACTGAAGCTTTCTTT. Translation gives CASSYQVPNTEAFF.

This clone has just a few counts. The V gene is TRBV7-2, the J gene TRBJ1-2; D is perhaps TRBD1 (5 bases). From germline, CDR1 is SGHTA and CDR2 FQGNSA. V lost 1 base and J 1 base, leaving 7 bases between the germline ends. The CDR3 has 14 residues. CDR3 protein: CASSLEQGNYGYTF. The CDR3 nucleotides read TGTGCCAGCAGCTTAGAGCAGGGTAACTATGGCTACACCTTC.

The chain is built from TRBV19 and TRBJ2-1; 13 nucleotides agree with TRBD2. Losses at the gene ends were 4 bases for V and 6 bases for J; bases not matched to a gene: 6. From germline, CDR1 is LNHDA and CDR2 SQIVND (reference sequence). The length of the CDR3 is 16 residues. The CDR3 is CASSTVGLAGANEQFF. The CDR3 DNA reads TGTGCCAGTAGTACCGTCGGACTAGCGGGAGCCAATGAGCAGTTCTTC.

The chain links TRBV29-1 to TRBJ1-3, with a weak D call TRBD1 (5 bases). V was cut by 5 bases and J by 8 bases, with 19 bases left in between. CDR3 size: 14 residues. CDR1 is SQVTM, CDR2 ANQGSEA, per germline. The CDR3 here is CSVRPGDLADTIYF. CDR3 nucleotides: TGCAGCGTTAGGCCGGGGGACCTCGCGGACACCATATATTTT.

The chain combines TRBV19 with TRBJ2-1; 8 bases fit TRBD2. The junction had 13 bases not matched to a gene; V was cut back by 5 bases and J by 4 bases. Looked up from germline, CDR1 is LNHDA and CDR2 is SQIVND (reference sequence). This CDR3 spans 17 amino acids. CDR3 region: CASSHIVGGRRYNEQFF. DNA of the CDR3: TGTGCCAGTAGTCATATAGTTGGCGGGAGGCGTTACAATGAGCAGTTCTTC.

The V gene is TRBV5-5, the J gene TRBJ1-2; 7 bases are shared with TRBD1. Germline assignment: CDR1 SGHKS and CDR2 YYEKEE (reference sequence). The CDR3 is 16 residues long. J gave up 6 bases and V 3 bases, and 14 bases lay outside the gene matches. In DNA, the CDR3 is TGTGCCAGCAGCTCCCCGACGGGACAGTCCTCAAATGGCTACACCTTC. As protein: CASSSPTGQSSNGYTF.

The rearrangement uses TRBV7-9 and TRBJ1-2; maybe TRBD1 (6 bases). Trimming took 0 bases from V and 4 from J, leaving 12 bases between them. The CDR3 consists of 15 residues. Germline V lookup: CDR1 SEHNR, CDR2 FQNEAQ (reference sequence). Written as DNA, the CDR3 is TGTGCCAGCAGCTTAGCTGACAGGCGCCTCTATGGCTACACCTTC. Translating gives CASSLADRRLYGYTF.

Points on this clone: Sequence at one end of the junction differs from germline and may be a read error. The V call is TRBV15, the J call TRBJ2-2; 7 bases fit TRBD1. The CDR3 is 16 residues long. CDR1 and CDR2 from the germline V gene are LNHNV and YYDKDF (reference sequence). CDR3 sequence (DNA): TGTGCCACCAGCACGTCGACAGGGATCAACACCGAGGAGCTGTTTTTT. Encoded protein: CATSTSTGINTEELFF.

The chain links TRBV7-9 to TRBJ1-4; D perhaps matches TRBD1 (5 bases). The length of the CDR3 is 13 residues. Trimming left V 8 bases short and J 7 bases short, with 14 bases between. Per germline, CDR1 SEHNR and CDR2 FQNEAQ (reference sequence). The CDR3 reads CASLSPGGEKLFF. CDR3 nucleotide sequence: TGTGCCAGCCTCTCCCCGGGGGGTGAAAAACTGTTTTTT.

The chain couples TRBV2 to TRBJ2-7; TRBD2 agrees at 7 bases. The V gene end was trimmed by 1 base and the J gene end by 2 bases; junction bases not matched to a gene: 2. Germline V lookup: CDR1 SNHLY, CDR2 FYNNEI. CDR3 length equals 14 residues. The CDR3 coding sequence is TGTGCCAGCAGTGAAGGGGGAGGGACCTACGAGCAGTACTTC. Translated, it gives CASSEGGGTYEQYF.

This chain connects TRBV2 to TRBJ2-3, with a tentative D call TRBD2 (6 bases). The CDR3 consists of 14 residues. Trimming pared 6 bases from V and 1 base from J, leaving 11 bases between. Germline values: CDR1 SNHLY, CDR2 FYNNEI. CDR3 amino acids: CASRAGSGTDTQYF. The DNA for the CDR3 is TGTGCCAGCAGGGCGGGATCTGGCACAGATACGCAGTATTTT.

The V gene is TRBV6-5, the J gene TRBJ2-1, with TRBD2 matching 7 bases. The CDR3 consists of 12 residues. V gave up 6 bases and J gave up 8 bases; unmatched junction bases: 4. CDR1 is MNHEY, CDR2 SVGAGI, per germline. The CDR3, as DNA: TGTGCCAGCAGCCTCGCGGGGGATGAGCAGTTCTTC. Translating it yields CASSLAGDEQFF.

This clone was found once. The chain is built from TRBV14 and TRBJ2-1; TRBD1 is a possible D gene (5 bases). The V end was cut by 0 bases, the J end by 10 bases, with 13 bases between. The CDR3 totals 14 residues. In germline, CDR1 is SGHDN, CDR2 FVKESK. The CDR3 DNA follows: TGTGCCAGCAGCCAAGATCTTACCAGGGTGGAGCAGTTCTTC. This sequence encodes CASSQDLTRVEQFF.

V is TRBV5-4 and J is TRBJ2-5, with 12 bases aligning to TRBD2. The CDR3 runs 16 residues. Germline V gene sequence: CDR1 SGHNT, CDR2 YYREEE (reference sequence). The trim removed 3 bases at V and 3 bases at J, leaving 6 bases unmatched. The CDR3: CASSYLAGGPEETQYF. The CDR3 DNA reads as TGTGCCAGCAGCTACCTAGCGGGAGGGCCCGAAGAGACCCAGTACTTC.

The chain uses TRBV28 and TRBJ2-7, with TRBD1 identical over 9 bases. CDR3 length equals 15 residues. J gave up 3 bases and V 5 bases, and 8 bases lay outside the gene matches. CDR1 is MDHEN and CDR2 is SYDVKM in the germline V gene. CDR3 bases: TGTGCCAGCAGTCTTTACAGGGGGCTGGTCTACGAGCAGTACTTC. This codes for CASSLYRGLVYEQYF. Full variable domain (remainder filled in from reference TRBV28 and TRBJ2-7): DVKVTQSSRYLVKRTGEKVFLECVQDMDHENMFWYRQDPGLGLRLIYFSYDVKMKEKGDIPEGYSVSREKKERFSLILESASTNQTSMYLCASSLYRGLVYEQYFGPGTRLTVT.

The genes are TRBV27 and TRBJ2-3, with D perhaps TRBD2 (6 bases). Trimming shortened V by 2 bases and J by 2 bases, and 14 bases separated the two germline ends. This CDR3 is 16 amino acids long. Per the germline V gene, CDR1 is MNHEY and CDR2 is SMNVEV (reference sequence). The CDR3 coding sequence is TGTGCCAGCAGTTTAACCGCAGGGACTTTCACAGATACGCAGTATTTT. Translated: CASSLTAGTFTDTQYF.

The gene calls are TRBV9 and TRBJ1-2; TRBD1 matches 7 bases. Germline CDR1 reads SGDLS; CDR2 reads YYNGEE. J lost 10 bases, V lost 3 bases, and 9 bases had no gene match. The CDR3 covers 13 residues. CDR3 DNA sequence: TGTGCCAGCAGCGGTACGGGACAGAAGAACTACACCTTC. Translation: CASSGTGQKNYTF. The entire variable domain, with the rest obtained from reference TRBV9 and TRBJ1-2, is as follows: DSGVTQTPKHLITATGQRVTLRCSPRSGDLSVYWYQQSLDQGLQFLIQYYNGEERAKGNILERFSAQQFPDLHSELNLSSLELGDSALYFCASSGTGQKNYTFGSGTRLTVV.

The sample holds a few counts of this clone. V is TRBV27 and J is TRBJ1-1, with 11 bases fitting TRBD1. CDR1 is MNHEY and CDR2 is SMNVEV in the germline V gene (reference sequence). V lost 8 bases, J lost 3 bases, and 5 bases stayed unmatched. The CDR3 runs to 14 residues. The CDR3 DNA reads TGTGCCAGCCACGGACAGGGGGCGGACACTGAAGCTTTCTTT. This sequence encodes CASHGQGADTEAFF.

This chain's CDR3 is CASMVTGNTEAFF. The CDR3 coding sequence is TGTGCCAGCATGGTGACAGGGAACACTGAAGCTTTCTTT. This rearrangement joins TRBV6-4 to TRBJ1-1; maybe TRBD1 (6 bases). The germline CDR1 and CDR2 sequences are MRHNA and SNTAGT. V was shortened by 7 bases and J by 1 base, with 10 bases between the two germline ends. CDR3 size: 13 residues.

There are a few counts of this clone. The rearrangement joins TRBV7-8 to TRBJ1-1, with D perhaps TRBD1 (6 bases). The germline gives CDR1 SGHVS, CDR2 FQNEAQ. V was shortened by 3 bases and J by 6 bases, with 17 bases between the two germline ends. The CDR3 loop spans 15 amino acids. The CDR3: CASSFRGDGGAEAFF. The CDR3 DNA follows: TGTGCCAGCAGCTTCCGGGGGGACGGGGGCGCTGAAGCTTTCTTT.

Turning to this clone: The same CDR3 arises from other DNA sequences in this sample as well. This rearrangement joins TRBV6-5 to TRBJ1-4; D perhaps matches TRBD1 (5 bases). Germline CDR1 is MNHEY and CDR2 is SVGAGI. The V end was cut by 2 bases, the J end by 8 bases, with 15 bases between. This CDR3 is 15 amino acids long. The CDR3 bases are TGTGCCAGCAGTTACGACGGGACTCTAAGCGAAAAACTGTTTTTT. This encodes CASSYDGTLSEKLFF.